One and the same sample provided the 25 T cell receptor beta chains below, sequenced in a study of cytomegalovirus exposure and HLA in healthy donors. The PCR had 60 Vbeta and 13 Jbeta primers. Assay: immunoSEQ multiplex PCR; the TCRdb copy retains only in-frame clones and omits some. The table lists about 130,000 clones, 73% of them singletons. Sequencing was performed on PBMCs. The receptor set was obtained from a woman between 40 and 55 years old in good health and CMV-seropositive.

The chain joins TRBV6-6 to TRBJ2-2, with D possibly TRBD2 on 6 matching bases. The V end was cut by 5 bases, the J end by 3 bases, with 13 bases between. Germline CDR1 and CDR2: MNHNY and SVGAGI (reference sequence). There are 15 residues in the CDR3. This CDR3 is CASSALAGYTGELFF. The CDR3 DNA sequence: TGTGCCAGCAGTGCACTAGCAGGGTACACCGGGGAGCTGTTTTTT.

This clone was seen a few times. CDR3 nucleotide sequence: TGTGCCAGCAGCCGAACAGAAAACGCGAACACCGGGGAGCTGTTTTTT. The encoded protein is CASSRTENANTGELFF. The rearrangement joins TRBV7-2 to TRBJ2-2; no reliable D call. The germline V gene encodes CDR1 SGHTA and CDR2 FQGNSA. Trimming cost V 5 bases and J 0 bases, with 13 bases left between them. The CDR3 is 16 amino acids.

The chain uses TRBV28 and TRBJ1-1; D is undetermined. Trimming removed 2 bases at V and 6 bases at J, with 7 bases between. The length of the CDR3 is 12 residues. CDR1 and CDR2 (germline): MDHEN, SYDVKM. CDR3 DNA sequence: TGTGCCAGCAGTTTACGGGTGTCTGAAGCTTTCTTT. This translates into CASSLRVSEAFF.

The chain couples TRBV28 to TRBJ2-3; D possibly corresponds to TRBD1 (6 bases). Germline CDR1 reads MDHEN; CDR2 reads SYDVKM. The germline V and J ends were trimmed by 6 bases and 6 bases, with 19 bases remaining between them. This CDR3 is built from 15 residues. In DNA form, the CDR3 reads TGTGCCAGCAGCCGTACCCAGGGGCCGTGGGATACGCAGTATTTT. Residues: CASSRTQGPWDTQYF.

V gene TRBV18 combines with J gene TRBJ2-2; 8 bases map to TRBD1. Germline CDR1 KGHSH, CDR2 LQKENI. There are 16 residues in the CDR3. Losses at the gene ends were 6 bases for V and 2 bases for J; bases not matched to a gene: 8. CDR3 sequence: CASSPRTGINTGELFF. In DNA form, the CDR3 reads TGTGCCAGCTCGCCTAGGACAGGGATTAACACCGGGGAGCTGTTTTTT.

V usage is TRBV28 and J usage is TRBJ1-1; D is perhaps TRBD1 (6 bases). The CDR3 runs 17 residues. The V end was cut by 6 bases, the J end by 0 bases, with 20 bases between. CDR1 is MDHEN, CDR2 SYDVKM, per germline. CDR3 sequence (DNA): TGTGCCAGCAGCCCCGGAGTGAAGGGGGGGATGAACACTGAAGCTTTCTTT. Protein product: CASSPGVKGGMNTEAFF.

The DNA for the CDR3 is TGTGCCAGCAGTTATAGCGGGACAGGGGGCACAGATACGCAGTATTTT. Protein product: CASSYSGTGGTDTQYF. The chain joins TRBV6-5 to TRBJ2-3; 10 bases match TRBD1. This CDR3 comprises 16 residues. The germline V gene has CDR1 MNHEY and CDR2 SVGAGI. Germline trimming cut 3 bases from V and 1 base from J; bases unmatched to any gene: 4.

The chain joins TRBV9 to TRBJ1-1; D not resolved. V dropped 7 bases and J dropped 4 bases, with 14 bases sitting between them. The CDR3 extends over 13 amino acids. Germline V gene lookup returns CDR1 SGDLS and CDR2 YYNGEE. In DNA, the CDR3 is TGTGCCAGCCCCCGGGTCGGGGTCACTGAAGCTTTCTTT. Its protein is CASPRVGVTEAFF. Filled out from reference TRBV9 and TRBJ1-1, the complete variable domain reads DSGVTQTPKHLITATGQRVTLRCSPRSGDLSVYWYQQSLDQGLQFLIQYYNGEERAKGNILERFSAQQFPDLHSELNLSSLELGDSALYFCASPRVGVTEAFFGQGTRLTVV.

This chain connects TRBV28 to TRBJ2-3; D may be TRBD2 (5 bases). Per the germline V gene, CDR1 is MDHEN and CDR2 is SYDVKM. V shed 5 bases and J shed 6 bases, with 15 bases lying between them. The CDR3 consists of 14 residues. This CDR3 is CASSRTDSLDTQYF. CDR3 DNA sequence: TGTGCCAGCAGTCGCACGGACTCATTGGATACGCAGTATTTT.

This clone showed up just once. The chain recombines TRBV9 with TRBJ2-3, with D possibly TRBD1 on 6 matching bases. The CDR3 runs 14 residues. V was shortened by 3 bases and J by 4 bases, with 12 bases between the two germline ends. Germline loops: CDR1 SGDLS, CDR2 YYNGEE. CDR3 protein: CASSGGHKADTQYF. The CDR3 DNA follows: TGTGCCAGCAGCGGGGGGCACAAGGCAGATACGCAGTATTTT.

V usage is TRBV5-1 and J usage is TRBJ1-4; TRBD1 might be the D (5 bases). CDR1 and CDR2 from the germline V gene are SGHRS and YFSETQ. Trimming removed 0 bases at V and 4 bases at J, with 7 bases between. The CDR3 covers 14 residues. The CDR3 region is CASSLEGNNEKLFF. DNA of the CDR3: TGCGCCAGCAGCTTGGAGGGGAATAATGAAAAACTGTTTTTT.

This chain connects TRBV18 to TRBJ1-2, with TRBD1 identical over 8 bases. Germline assignment: CDR1 KGHSH and CDR2 LQKENI. The CDR3 runs to 15 residues. V dropped 1 base and J dropped 4; count of bases not matched to a gene: 5. In DNA form, the CDR3 reads TGTGCCAGCTCACCACGTTCGGACAGGGTCTATGGCTACACCTTC. Its protein product is CASSPRSDRVYGYTF.

In this sample, this clone turned up a few times. CDR3 protein: CASRPSLTNYGYTF. CDR3 nucleotide sequence: TGTGCCAGCAGACCGAGTCTCACTAACTATGGCTACACCTTC. The chain joins TRBV5-4 to TRBJ1-2, with unresolved D. Germline CDR1 is SGHNT and CDR2 is YYREEE (reference sequence). There are 14 residues in the CDR3. The V end was cut by 5 bases, the J end by 0 bases, with 11 bases between.

The CDR3 region is CASSVSGVEIDTQYF. The CDR3 DNA reads as TGTGCCAGCAGCGTCTCGGGAGTCGAGATAGATACGCAGTATTTT. This chain joins TRBV9 and TRBJ2-3, with D possibly TRBD2 on 6 matching bases. The germline V gene encodes CDR1 SGDLS and CDR2 YYNGEE. V dropped 2 bases and J dropped 5 bases, with 15 bases sitting between them. The CDR3 runs 15 residues.

V usage is TRBV28 and J usage is TRBJ2-7, with D maybe TRBD2 (5 bases). Looked up from germline, CDR1 is MDHEN and CDR2 is SYDVKM. The CDR3 is 15 amino acids. Trimming stripped 5 bases from V and 1 base from J, with 15 bases between. The CDR3 DNA follows: TGTGCCAGCAGTGTCCGAGTTGCGGGTTCCTACGAGCAGTACTTC. It translates to CASSVRVAGSYEQYF.

The V gene is TRBV28, the J gene TRBJ1-2; D is possibly TRBD1 (5 bases). V was pared by 6 bases and J by 13 bases, with 21 bases between. CDR3 length: 13 amino acids. Germline V lookup: CDR1 MDHEN, CDR2 SYDVKM. CDR3 in DNA: TGTGCCAGCAGGTTCTGGGCTCAAGACAGTGCCACCTTC. The encoded protein is CASRFWAQDSATF.

The gene calls are TRBV6-5 and TRBJ2-1, with 7 bases fitting TRBD2. V lost 0 bases, J lost 7 bases, and 9 bases stayed unmatched. Germline V CDR1 and CDR2: MNHEY, SVGAGI. The length of the CDR3 is 16 residues. The CDR3 here is CASSYSTSSSGNEQFF. The CDR3 DNA reads TGTGCCAGCAGTTACTCGACTAGCTCGTCGGGGAATGAGCAGTTCTTC.

This clone was recorded once. V usage is TRBV11-2 and J usage is TRBJ2-7, with unresolved D. Trimming took off 2 bases at V and 0 bases at J, with 8 bases between the two ends. The V gene's germline CDR1 is SGHAT and CDR2 FQNNGV. This CDR3 contains 14 residues. CDR3 amino acids: CASSLNTPSYEQYF. The CDR3 nucleotides are TGTGCCAGCAGCTTAAACACCCCCTCCTACGAGCAGTACTTC.

The table lists this clone with a few counts. The chain joins TRBV14 to TRBJ2-1; D possibly corresponds to TRBD2 (5 bases). With 4 bases removed from V and 0 bases from J, the gap between germline ends came to 7 bases. CDR1 is SGHDN and CDR2 is FVKESK in the germline V gene. The length of the CDR3 is 14 residues. The CDR3 DNA reads as TGTGCCAGCAGCCCGGGGAGCTCCTACAATGAGCAGTTCTTC. Translation: CASSPGSSYNEQFF.

This clone came up once. V and J are TRBV14 and TRBJ2-7; D remains ambiguous. The V gene's germline CDR1 is SGHDN and CDR2 FVKESK. V was clipped by 3 bases and J by 4 bases, with 7 bases between them. The CDR3 is 12 amino acids. CDR3 residues: CASSHVSYEQYF. DNA of the CDR3: TGTGCCAGCAGCCATGTTTCGTACGAGCAGTACTTC.

The V call is TRBV7-2, the J call TRBJ2-2; TRBD2 aligns across 10 bases. With V trimmed by 5 bases and J by 8 bases, 17 bases remained unmatched. The CDR3 consists of 18 residues. Germline V gives CDR1 SGHTA, CDR2 FQGNSA. The CDR3 loop is CASSPTAPSGGARGELFF. As DNA, the CDR3 is TGTGCCAGCAGCCCGACAGCCCCCAGCGGGGGGGCCCGAGGGGAGCTGTTTTTT.

The rearrangement uses TRBV7-9 and TRBJ2-5; TRBD1 aligns across 7 bases. The DNA end is a closer match to TRBJ2-7, so the J assignment may be wrong. Germline CDR1 is SEHNR and CDR2 is FQNEAQ (reference sequence). The CDR3 runs 14 residues. This chain's CDR3 is CASSRGQDLYEQYF. The CDR3, as DNA: TGTGCCAGCAGCCGCGGACAGGACCTATACGAGCAGTACTTC.

The rearrangement joins TRBV6-4 to TRBJ1-5; perhaps TRBD1 as D (6 bases). The germline CDR1 and CDR2 sequences are MRHNA and SNTAGT. The CDR3 consists of 14 residues. V lost 9 bases and J 4 bases, leaving 16 bases between the germline ends. DNA of the CDR3: TGTGCCAGATGGACAGCCCGGAGGAATCAGCCCCAGCATTTT. Translating gives CARWTARRNQPQHF.

J is TRBJ2-3 and V is TRBV30, with 12 bases aligning to TRBD2. The germline gives CDR1 GTSNPN, CDR2 SVGIG (reference sequence). The CDR3 has 17 residues. Trimming took 2 bases from V and 1 from J; bases not matched to a gene: 7. The chain's CDR3 is CAWSPGASGRGTDTQYF. In DNA form, the CDR3 reads TGTGCCTGGAGTCCTGGGGCTAGCGGGAGGGGCACAGATACGCAGTATTTT.

V gene TRBV30 combines with J gene TRBJ2-7, with 12 bases lining up with TRBD1. V dropped 2 bases and J dropped 6; count of bases not matched to a gene: 2. CDR1 GTSNPN and CDR2 SVGIG come from the germline V gene (reference sequence). This CDR3 has 13 residues. CDR3: CAWSSGQGAEQYF. CDR3 DNA sequence: TGTGCCTGGAGTTCGGGACAGGGGGCCGAGCAGTACTTC.